The 14 T cell receptor beta chains in this list originate from one sample, sequenced in a study of T cell responses to AZD1222 COVID-19 vaccine. The assay was immunoSEQ multiplex PCR, and TCRdb's table has in-frame clones only and misses some. The data contain 80,000 or so clones, 85% to 95% of them seen just once; the ten biggest clones take up around 4.9%. The specimen was peripheral blood, collected on day 0 of AZD1222 vaccination. The receptors derive from an adult in good health.

This chain joins TRBV4-1 and TRBJ1-2, with D possibly being TRBD1 (5 bases). The CDR3 covers 14 residues. The ends were cut back, 4 bases at V and 14 bases at J, with 23 bases in the middle. Germline V gene data show CDR1 as MGHRA and CDR2 as YSYEKL. The CDR3 sequence: CASSPGPAGGIVTF. In DNA form, the CDR3 reads TGCGCCAGCAGCCCGGGACCTGCGGGCGGGATTGTTACCTTC.

V is TRBV29-1 and J is TRBJ1-5, with 11 bases fitting TRBD1. The CDR3 sequence is 13 residues long. CDR1 and CDR2 from the germline V gene are SQVTM and ANQGSEA. V trimming: 7 bases; J trimming: 4 bases; junction bases outside the gene matches: 3. The CDR3 nucleotides are TGCAGCGCAGGGACAGGGGGAAATCAGCCCCAGCATTTT. As protein: CSAGTGGNQPQHF.

The V gene is TRBV4-2, the J gene TRBJ1-1; 12 positions match TRBD1. Germline lookup yields CDR1 LGHNA and CDR2 YNFKEQ. V shed 5 bases and J 3 bases; nucleotides not matched to a gene: 13. The CDR3 has 18 residues. DNA for the CDR3: TGTGCCAGCAGCTACTCCCCCGGGGACAGGGGGCCGTACACTGAAGCTTTCTTT. This gives the protein CASSYSPGDRGPYTEAFF.

The rearrangement links TRBV29-1 to TRBJ1-1, with 7 bases identical to TRBD1. Germline V lookup: CDR1 SQVTM, CDR2 ANQGSEA. This CDR3 has 12 amino acids. V trimming: 5 bases; J trimming: 6 bases; junction bases outside the gene matches: 6. The CDR3 DNA follows: TGCAGCGTTCCGGACAGGTATGCTGAAGCTTTCTTT. This encodes CSVPDRYAEAFF.

V and J are TRBV14 and TRBJ2-7; TRBD1 matches at 9 bases. Trimming took 4 bases from V and 4 from J; bases not matched to a gene: 11. From germline, CDR1 is SGHDN and CDR2 FVKESK. The CDR3 covers 16 residues. This CDR3 is CASSRGHPGQGYEQYF. The CDR3 nucleotides are TGTGCCAGCAGCCGAGGACACCCGGGACAGGGTTACGAGCAGTACTTC.

The chain has TRBV3-1 (or the pseudogene TRBV3-2) and TRBJ2-3; a weak D match, TRBD2 (6 bases). V shed 1 base and J shed 2 bases, with 13 bases lying between them. The CDR3 covers 16 residues. Germline CDR1 and CDR2: LGHDT and YNNKEL (reference sequence). The CDR3 DNA is TGTGCCAGCAGCCAAGTTAAGGGACTTCCCACAGATACGCAGTATTTT. Translated, it gives CASSQVKGLPTDTQYF.

This sequence joins TRBV19 and TRBJ2-3; perhaps TRBD2 as D (6 bases). The CDR3 contains 14 residues. Trimming removed 1 base at V and 4 bases at J, with 9 bases between. Germline V gene sequence: CDR1 LNHDA, CDR2 SQIVND (reference sequence). The CDR3 spells CASSIVRGSDTQYF. The CDR3 DNA reads TGTGCCAGTAGTATAGTGCGGGGCTCAGATACGCAGTATTTT.

This chain joins TRBV7-9 and TRBJ2-5; the D gene could be TRBD1 or TRBD2 (5 bases each). The length of the CDR3 is 15 residues. V was shortened by 0 bases and J by 5 bases, with 13 bases between the two germline ends. CDR1 and CDR2 from the germline V gene are SEHNR and FQNEAQ (reference sequence). The CDR3 nucleotides read TGTGCCAGCAGCTTAGCGAAGGGGCGCGGGGAGACCCAGTACTTC. It yields the protein CASSLAKGRGETQYF. Drawing the rest from reference TRBV7-9 and TRBJ2-5, the complete variable domain is DTGVSQNPRHKITKRGQNVTFRCDPISEHNRLYWYRQTLGQGPEFLTYFQNEAQLEKSRLLSDRFSAERPKGSFSTLEIQRTEQGDSAMYLCASSLAKGRGETQYFGPGTRLLVL.

The chain carries TRBV2 and TRBJ1-1, with D hard to call. This CDR3 has 14 residues. With 4 bases removed from V and 1 base from J, the gap between germline ends came to 10 bases. Germline-derived CDR1 and CDR2 are SNHLY and FYNNEI. CDR3 coding DNA: TGTGCCAGCAGTGGAAATGGACCGAACACTGAAGCTTTCTTT. Encoded protein: CASSGNGPNTEAFF.

V usage is TRBV6-1 and J usage is TRBJ1-2; D is undetermined. V lost 5 bases, J lost 5 bases, and 12 bases lay in between. Per germline, CDR1 MNHNS and CDR2 SASEGT. The CDR3 runs 13 residues. The CDR3 loop reads CASSREIGYGYTF. CDR3 nucleotide sequence: TGTGCCAGCAGTAGAGAGATCGGGTATGGCTACACCTTC.

V is TRBV7-8 and J is TRBJ1-6; D gene uncertain. The CDR3 loop spans 15 amino acids. Germline V gene data show CDR1 as SGHVS and CDR2 as FQNEAQ. Trimming pared 0 bases from V and 5 bases from J, leaving 8 bases between. The CDR3 region has the DNA TGTGCCAGCAGCTTAGCGCTTCTTAATAATTCACCCCTCCACTTT. Its protein is CASSLALLNNSPLHF.

V and J are TRBV11-3 and TRBJ2-1; 8 bases are a match to TRBD2. Germline lookup yields CDR1 SGHNT and CDR2 YENEEA. This CDR3 spans 15 amino acids. V gave up 1 base and J gave up 9 bases; unmatched junction bases: 8. The CDR3 protein is CASSLGLAGNSEQFF. The CDR3 DNA sequence: TGTGCCAGCAGCTTAGGTCTAGCGGGCAACAGTGAGCAGTTCTTC.

The V and J genes are TRBV3-1 (or the pseudogene TRBV3-2) and TRBJ2-1, with D unresolved. From germline, CDR1 is LGHDT and CDR2 YNNKEL (reference sequence). V was pared by 8 bases and J by 9 bases, with 11 bases between. There are 11 residues in the CDR3. CDR3 region: CASARKGEQFF. The CDR3, as DNA: TGTGCCAGCGCCCGGAAGGGTGAGCAGTTCTTC.

V usage is TRBV4-3 and J usage is TRBJ1-3; no firm D call. This CDR3 is built from 14 residues. Germline loops: CDR1 LGHNA, CDR2 YSLEER. V dropped 0 bases and J dropped 4 bases, with 7 bases sitting between them. Here the CDR3 reads CASSQEGVGNTIYF. For the CDR3, the DNA is TGCGCCAGCAGCCAAGAAGGAGTCGGAAACACCATATATTTT.